A selection of T cell receptor beta chains follows, all from one sample in a study of cytomegalovirus exposure and HLA in healthy donors. Method: immunoSEQ multiplex PCR; TCRdb's copy keeps in-frame clones and lacks some. The repertoire holds roughly 200,000 clones, with around 76% as singletons. Specimen: PBMCs. The receptors shown here come from a man aged 25-45 years in good health and CMV-seronegative. CDR3s include the opening cysteine and the closing phenylalanine or tryptophan. Fields, in order: D gene, J gene, V gene, clone size, CDR3 DNA, CDR3 protein. The D gene is left open where the match is weak. Clone size appears in some rows only: once, few, many, or a class for an expanded clone.

d_gene: TRBD1
j_gene: TRBJ1-6
v_gene: TRBV28
abundance: .
CDR3nt: TGTGCCAGCAGTGAGGGACAGGGCCGTGTTTTTCGGGATTCACCCCTCCACTTT
CDR3aa: CASSEGQGRVFRDSPLHF

d_gene: TRBD2
j_gene: TRBJ2-3
v_gene: TRBV7-3
abundance: .
CDR3nt: TGTGCCAGCAGCTTCTCGGGACTAGCGGGAGATACGCAGTATTTT
CDR3aa: CASSFSGLAGDTQYF

d_gene: TRBD1
j_gene: TRBJ1-1
v_gene: TRBV5-1
abundance: few
CDR3nt: TGCGCCAGCAGCGTGGACAGGGGTTTGAACACTGAAGCTTTCTTT
CDR3aa: CASSVDRGLNTEAFF

d_gene: .
j_gene: TRBJ2-1
v_gene: TRBV7-2
abundance: .
CDR3nt: TGTGCCAGCAGCTTAAATACGGGGGGCGCCTACAATGAGCAGTTCTTC
CDR3aa: CASSLNTGGAYNEQFF

d_gene: TRBD1
j_gene: TRBJ2-7
v_gene: TRBV6-1
abundance: .
CDR3nt: TGTGCCAGCAGGGACGCCGGGACAGGGGGCTACGAGCAGTACTTC
CDR3aa: CASRDAGTGGYEQYF

d_gene: .
j_gene: TRBJ1-1
v_gene: TRBV10-2
abundance: .
CDR3nt: TGCGCCAGCAGCGTCACAGGGAACACTGAAGCTTTCTTT
CDR3aa: CASSVTGNTEAFF

d_gene: .
j_gene: TRBJ1-6
v_gene: TRBV28
abundance: few
CDR3nt: TGTGCCAGCAGCTTCGGACAAGATATCGCACCCCTCCACTTT
CDR3aa: CASSFGQDIAPLHF

d_gene: .
j_gene: TRBJ1-1
v_gene: TRBV4-1
abundance: .
CDR3nt: TGCGCCAGCAGCCAAGATATCAGGGTTGAAGCTTTCTTT
CDR3aa: CASSQDIRVEAFF

d_gene: TRBD1
j_gene: TRBJ2-3
v_gene: TRBV9
abundance: once
CDR3nt: TGTGCCAGCAGCGTAGGGGACAGGGCAAATACGCAGTATTTT
CDR3aa: CASSVGDRANTQYF

d_gene: TRBD2
j_gene: TRBJ2-3
v_gene: TRBV4-1
abundance: .
CDR3nt: TGCGCCAGCAGCCCCCCAGCGGGAGCCACAGATACGCAGTATTTT
CDR3aa: CASSPPAGATDTQYF

d_gene: .
j_gene: TRBJ1-3
v_gene: TRBV5-5
abundance: .
CDR3nt: TGTGCCAGCAGCTTCAGGGGAGATGCTGGAAACACCATATATTTT
CDR3aa: CASSFRGDAGNTIYF

d_gene: .
j_gene: TRBJ1-1
v_gene: TRBV5-1
abundance: .
CDR3nt: TGCGCCAGCAGCTCGGCGGGGTTGATTGGCACTGAAGCTTTCTTT
CDR3aa: CASSSAGLIGTEAFF

d_gene: TRBD1
j_gene: TRBJ2-7
v_gene: TRBV6-1
abundance: .
CDR3nt: TGTGCCAGCAGTGACAGGGGGCTTAACGAGCAGTACTTC
CDR3aa: CASSDRGLNEQYF

d_gene: .
j_gene: TRBJ1-6
v_gene: TRBV5-1
abundance: .
CDR3nt: TGCGCCAGCAGCTTGGAACGGGGGGATAGGTATTCACCCCTCCACTTT
CDR3aa: CASSLERGDRYSPLHF